This TCR beta chain was recovered during a study of blood T cells in healthy people across ages. Then a second PCR, running roughly 6 to 12 cycles, was carried out with a sample-barcoded 5' primer and a J-beta primer mix. TCRdb reprocessed the 5' RACE reads via MiXCR and lists one record per CDR3 protein. The sample records hundreds of thousands of distinct CDR3 sequences, roughly 21% being singletons. Germline V gene data show CDR1 as MDHEN and CDR2 as SYDVKM. V dropped 6 bases and J dropped 0 bases, with 11 bases sitting between them. The CDR3 contains 14 residues. This receptor was identified in a man between 65 and 85 years old in good health. The sample comprised blood. This chain joins TRBV28 and TRBJ1-2, with D maybe TRBD1 (6 bases). The CDR3 sequence is CASSSTGSNYGYTF. As DNA, the CDR3 is TGTGCCAGCAGCTCGACAGGATCTAACTATGGCTACACCTTC.